Listed below are T cell receptor beta chains from one sample, sequenced in a study of blood T cells in healthy people across ages. TCRdb recomputed calls from the 5' RACE reads with MiXCR, one row per CDR3 protein. The sample consists of 1 million or so distinct CDR3 sequences, more than 40% of them appearing once. Material for sequencing was blood. The origin of the receptors is a woman in her sixties or seventies in good health. Both conserved end residues are part of each CDR3. D genes are given only for firm matches. A clone size is listed for some rows: how often the clone was seen (once, few, many), or a class if it is expanded.

CDR3 | DNA | size | V | D | J
CASSPSIGSREQYF | TGTGCCAGCAGCCCGTCGATCGGGAGCAGGGAGCAGTACTTC | many | TRBV12-3/TRBV12-4 | . | TRBJ2-7
CASRGRTLAEAKNIQYF | TGTGCCAGCAGGGGCCGGACACTAGCGGAAGCCAAAAACATTCAGTACTTC | few | TRBV28 | TRBD2 | TRBJ2-4
CASSQRGIDGYTF | TGTGCCAGCAGCCAAAGGGGGATCGATGGCTACACCTTC | . | TRBV3-1 | . | TRBJ1-2
CASSLAGSRSYEQYF | TGTGCCAGCAGCTTAGCAGGGTCCCGCTCCTACGAGCAGTACTTC | . | TRBV7-9 | . | TRBJ2-7
CASSGRLAADTQYF | TGTGCCAGCAGCGGGAGACTAGCTGCAGATACGCAGTATTTT | . | TRBV9 | TRBD2 | TRBJ2-3
CASSLNDRAWETQYF | TGTGCCAGCAGCCTCAACGACAGGGCCTGGGAGACCCAGTACTTC | few | TRBV7-9 | TRBD1 | TRBJ2-5
CASSRRGLRDTIYF | TGTGCCAGCAGCCGTAGGGGGCTAAGAGACACCATATATTTT | . | TRBV7-2 | TRBD1 | TRBJ1-3
CASSSGGPNQPQHF | TGTGCCAGCTCATCGGGTGGCCCTAATCAGCCCCAGCATTTT | . | TRBV18 | . | TRBJ1-5
CSDYRDNEQFF | TGCAGTGATTATAGGGACAATGAGCAGTTCTTC | few | TRBV20-1 | . | TRBJ2-1
CSARDETSGRRYEQYF | TGCAGTGCTAGAGATGAGACTAGCGGGAGGCGATACGAGCAGTACTTC | many | TRBV20-1 | TRBD2 | TRBJ2-7
CASRSGGAYNEQFF | TGCGCCAGCAGATCCGGGGGCGCATACAATGAGCAGTTCTTC | few | TRBV5-1 | . | TRBJ2-1
CASSELPGLAGSYNEQFF | TGTGCCAGCAGTGAACTACCGGGACTAGCGGGTTCCTACAATGAGCAGTTCTTC | few | TRBV2 | TRBD2 | TRBJ2-1
CASSVLQGNNEQFF | TGTGCCAGCAGTGTTCTGCAGGGAAACAATGAGCAGTTCTTC | . | TRBV2 | . | TRBJ2-1
CAWIGGDGPEQYF | TGTGCCTGGATCGGCGGGGACGGTCCCGAGCAGTACTTC | . | TRBV30 | . | TRBJ2-7
CSARDRQGLAGRAEQYF | TGCAGTGCTAGAGACCGGCAGGGACTAGCGGGAAGGGCTGAGCAGTACTTC | . | TRBV20-1 | TRBD2 | TRBJ2-7
CASSEGLSGRTGELFF | TGTGCCAGCAGTGAAGGTTTAAGCGGTCGCACCGGGGAGCTGTTTTTT | few | TRBV2 | . | TRBJ2-2
CASSLEGQGGYEQYF | TGTGCCAGCAGTTTAGAGGGACAGGGCGGCTACGAGCAGTACTTC | few | TRBV12-3/TRBV12-4 | TRBD1 | TRBJ2-7
CASSQLGTGINGYTF | TGCGCCAGCAGCCAACTTGGGACAGGGATCAATGGCTACACCTTC | . | TRBV5-1 | TRBD1 | TRBJ1-2
CASSEGTGRIYEQYF | TGTGCCAGCAGTGAAGGGACAGGGAGAATCTACGAGCAGTACTTC | few | TRBV2 | TRBD1 | TRBJ2-7
CASSSTTGRQETQYF | TGTGCCAGCAGCTCAACGACAGGGCGCCAAGAGACCCAGTACTTC | few | TRBV7-7 | TRBD1 | TRBJ2-5
CASSSPSEPISNTQYF | TGTGCCAGCAGTTCCCCGAGCGAACCGATCTCCAATACGCAGTATTTT | . | TRBV6-5 | . | TRBJ2-3
CASSLDRTGELFF | TGTGCCAGCAGCTTAGACCGCACCGGGGAGCTGTTTTTT | . | TRBV7-2 | . | TRBJ2-2
CASSLQGSSTGELFF | TGTGCCAGCAGCTTGCAAGGCTCGAGCACCGGGGAGCTGTTTTTT | once | TRBV5-5 | . | TRBJ2-2
CASSLSTEGEQFF | TGTGCCAGCAGCCTAAGCACCGAGGGGGAGCAGTTCTTC | few | TRBV9 | . | TRBJ2-1
CASSELAEGWNIQYF | TGTGCCAGCAGTGAGCTAGCGGAGGGGTGGAACATTCAGTACTTC | . | TRBV6-1 | TRBD2 | TRBJ2-4
CATSRATGGQEAQYF | TGTGCCACCAGCAGAGCCACGGGGGGTCAGGAGGCCCAGTACTTC | . | TRBV15 | TRBD2 | TRBJ2-5
CASKSEDNEQFF | TGTGCCAGCAAATCGGAGGACAATGAGCAGTTCTTC | few | TRBV12-3/TRBV12-4 | . | TRBJ2-1
CAISERGGQGGGEETQYF | TGTGCCATCAGTGAGCGGGGAGGACAGGGTGGAGGGGAAGAGACCCAGTACTTC | . | TRBV10-3 | TRBD1 | TRBJ2-5
CSAVASGSSYNEQFF | TGCAGTGCTGTCGCTAGCGGGAGCTCCTACAATGAGCAGTTCTTC | many | TRBV20-1 | TRBD2 | TRBJ2-1
CSAVPTMRETQYF | TGCAGTGCCGTGCCGACGATGCGGGAGACCCAGTACTTC | few | TRBV20-1 | . | TRBJ2-5
CASSSHRDRVSYEQYF | TGTGCCAGCAGCTCACACCGGGACAGGGTTTCCTACGAGCAGTACTTC | . | TRBV7-6 | TRBD1 | TRBJ2-7
CASSPKGFRDRDNEQFF | TGTGCCAGCAGCCCCAAGGGCTTCCGGGACAGGGACAATGAGCAGTTCTTC | . | TRBV4-2 | TRBD1 | TRBJ2-1
CASSLWASGSTDTQYF | TGTGCCAGCAGTTTATGGGCTAGCGGTAGCACAGATACGCAGTATTTT | few | TRBV28 | TRBD2 | TRBJ2-3
CASSVITGQLNTGELFF | TGCGCCAGCAGCGTTATAACGGGACAGCTGAACACCGGGGAGCTGTTTTTT | . | TRBV5-1 | TRBD1 | TRBJ2-2
CASTNPGTPYF | TGTGCCAGCACTAACCCCGGGACACCGTACTTC | few | TRBV28 | . | TRBJ2-5
CASSHSDRGGYYGYTF | TGCGCCAGCAGCCACTCCGACAGGGGGGGGTACTATGGCTACACCTTC | few | TRBV4-1 | TRBD1 | TRBJ1-2
CASSLRPDYEQYF | TGTGCCAGCAGCTTAAGGCCGGACTACGAGCAGTACTTC | . | TRBV7-3 | . | TRBJ2-7
CASKGTSGSGETQYF | TGTGCCAGCAAAGGGACTAGCGGGAGCGGAGAGACCCAGTACTTC | few | TRBV2 | TRBD2 | TRBJ2-5
CASSVAAGGRGGELFF | TGTGCCAGCAGCGTAGCAGCGGGAGGCAGAGGCGGGGAGCTGTTTTTT | . | TRBV9 | TRBD2 | TRBJ2-2
CASSPRPDRGGREKLFF | TGTGCCAGCAGTCCCCGTCCGGACAGGGGAGGGCGCGAAAAACTGTTTTTT | . | TRBV12-3/TRBV12-4 | TRBD1 | TRBJ1-4
CASSIEGTESSGANVLTF | TGCGCCAGCAGCATAGAAGGGACGGAGAGCTCTGGGGCCAACGTCCTGACTTTC | . | TRBV5-1 | . | TRBJ2-6
CASSRGQGISDTQYF | TGTGCCAGCAGCCGCGGACAGGGGATCTCAGATACGCAGTATTTT | . | TRBV7-7 | TRBD1 | TRBJ2-3
CASSVEGLAGPEQFF | TGTGCCAGCAGCGTAGAGGGACTAGCGGGCCCTGAGCAGTTCTTC | . | TRBV9 | TRBD2 | TRBJ2-1
CASSPLAGGVNEQFF | TGTGCCAGCAGCCCACTAGCGGGAGGAGTCAATGAGCAGTTCTTC | . | TRBV7-2 | TRBD2 | TRBJ2-1
CASSQTTGSQETQYF | TGTGCCAGCAGCCAAACGACAGGGTCTCAAGAGACCCAGTACTTC | . | TRBV28 | TRBD1 | TRBJ2-5
CASTTPGGGRSSYNEQFF | TGTGCCAGCACTACCCCGGGGGGGGGAAGAAGCTCCTACAATGAGCAGTTCTTC | few | TRBV6-1 | TRBD2 | TRBJ2-1
CASSIGRWTYGYTF | TGTGCCAGCAGTATAGGACGGTGGACTTATGGCTACACCTTC | few | TRBV2 | . | TRBJ1-2
CASSSHRTGGGNEQFF | TGTGCCAGCAGTTCCCACCGGACGGGAGGCGGCAATGAGCAGTTCTTC | . | TRBV28 | TRBD2 | TRBJ2-1
CASSQVGLAGGPRSATNEQFF | TGTGCCAGCAGCCAAGTAGGACTAGCGGGAGGACCCCGGTCGGCCACCAATGAGCAGTTCTTC | . | TRBV3-1 | TRBD2 | TRBJ2-1
CAISLTRVSDTQYF | TGTGCCATCAGTCTCACTAGAGTCTCAGATACGCAGTATTTT | . | TRBV10-3 | . | TRBJ2-3
CASRIQGVLPYEQYF | TGTGCCAGCAGGATACAGGGAGTTCTCCCCTACGAGCAGTACTTC | few | TRBV27 | . | TRBJ2-7
CASSLARSSGRHEQFF | TGTGCCAGCAGTTTAGCGAGGTCTAGCGGCCGCCATGAGCAGTTCTTC | . | TRBV12-3/TRBV12-4 | TRBD2 | TRBJ2-1
CSAIDRGATYEQYF | TGCAGTGCTATCGACAGGGGTGCTACGTACGAGCAGTACTTC | few | TRBV20-1 | TRBD1 | TRBJ2-7
CSAGTSGSTDTQYF | TGCAGCGCTGGGACTAGCGGAAGCACAGATACGCAGTATTTT | many | TRBV20-1 | TRBD2 | TRBJ2-3
CATSTTAQVETQYF | TGTGCCACCAGTACCACCGCGCAAGTTGAGACCCAGTACTTC | many | TRBV15 | . | TRBJ2-5
CSARVDGSTWEQYF | TGCAGTGCTAGAGTTGACGGATCTACGTGGGAGCAGTACTTC | . | TRBV20-1 | . | TRBJ2-5
CASSQELDSSYNEQFF | TGTGCCAGCAGCCAGGAGCTAGATTCCTCCTACAATGAGCAGTTCTTC | . | TRBV3-1 | . | TRBJ2-1
CAIGQLGADTQYF | TGTGCCATCGGACAGTTGGGGGCAGATACGCAGTATTTT | . | TRBV10-3 | . | TRBJ2-3
CASSPDLVDTQYF | TGCGCCAGCAGCCCGGACCTCGTAGATACGCAGTATTTT | . | TRBV5-1 | . | TRBJ2-3